This section outlines one T cell receptor beta chain sequence together with its context. What it binds is not known. Assay: immunoSEQ multiplex PCR; the TCRdb copy retains only in-frame clones and omits some. The sample holds 40,000 to 50,000 clones, roughly two thirds seen once. The data were obtained in a study of radiotherapy plus CTLA-4 blockade in lung cancer. General study results and limits: Peripheral blood showed expansion of tumor-derived TCR clones after radiotherapy and ipilimumab.

Focal radiation and CTLA-4 blockade (ipilimumab) were tested in chemo-refractory metastatic non-small-cell lung cancer patients. V dropped 6 bases and J dropped 3 bases, with 5 bases sitting between them. Germline V gene sequence: CDR1 SQVTM, CDR2 ANQGSEA. The CDR3 is 10 amino acids. The sample consisted of peripheral blood, taken from a patient treated with radiotherapy plus ipilimumab. The TCR was taken from a human donor with non-small cell lung cancer who had a complete response to radiotherapy plus ipilimumab. The gene calls are TRBV29-1 and TRBJ2-5; D uncertain. The CDR3 nucleotides read TGCAGCGTCCTTAAAGAGACCCAGTACTTC. Amino acids: CSVLKETQYF. The full variable domain, with the rest looked up from reference TRBV29-1 and TRBJ2-5, is SAVISQKPSRDICQRGTSLTIQCQVDSQVTMMFWYRQQPGQSLTLIATANQGSEATYESGFVIDKFPISRPNLTFSTLTVSNMSPEDSSIYLCSVLKETQYFGPGTRLLVL.